This TCR beta chain was recovered during a study of CD8 T cells in ankylosing spondylitis. Study-level findings and limits: A subset of motif variants has previously been described in the synovial fluid and blood of reactive arthritis. Within ankylosing spondylitis blood, a TCR beta motif made up of several highly homologous variants appeared to be characteristic.

The CDR3 loop spans 14 amino acids. Germline CDR1 reads SNHLY; CDR2 reads FYNNEI. Losses at the gene ends were 6 bases for V and 7 bases for J; bases not matched to a gene: 7. At least ten counts were recorded for this clonotype. The target antigen is unknown. By quantitative 5'-RACE with molecular barcodes, the TCR beta libraries were made. TCRdb re-analysed the 5' RACE reads in MiXCR, keeping a single row per CDR3 protein. The repertoire holds a few hundred thousand distinct CDR3 sequences, with around 8% as singletons. The sample taken for sequencing was blood, either unsorted or a sorted T cell fraction (not recorded which). The V gene is TRBV2, the J gene TRBJ2-2, with TRBD1 identical over 8 bases. The clonotype was recovered from a male donor with ankylosing spondylitis. In DNA, the CDR3 is TGTGCCAGCAGGGTCAGGGGGCAATTCGGGGAGCTGTTTTTT. Translated: CASRVRGQFGELFF.